This T cell receptor (beta chain) was observed in a study of cytomegalovirus exposure and HLA in healthy donors. Use of 60 Vbeta and 13 Jbeta primers characterized the PCR. The method was immunoSEQ multiplex PCR; TCRdb's version includes in-frame clones alone and lacks a portion of them. The repertoire holds roughly 65,000 clones, with approximately 74% as singletons. This CDR3 contains 15 residues. V shed 6 bases, J shed 10 bases, and the junction held 6 bases outside the gene matches. Germline values: CDR1 ENHRY, CDR2 SYGVKD. Healthy bone marrow donors supplied every sample. Whereas donors were nominally healthy upon sampling, unrecorded immune exposures were probable.

Sequences were obtained from PBMCs. The clonotype originates from a man in his forties in good health and CMV-seropositive. The V gene is TRBV10-3, the J gene TRBJ2-1, with TRBD2 identical over 16 bases. CDR3 DNA sequence: TGTGCCATCAGCAAGGGACTAGCGGGAGGGGGGGAGCAGTTCTTC. Its protein is CAISKGLAGGGEQFF.